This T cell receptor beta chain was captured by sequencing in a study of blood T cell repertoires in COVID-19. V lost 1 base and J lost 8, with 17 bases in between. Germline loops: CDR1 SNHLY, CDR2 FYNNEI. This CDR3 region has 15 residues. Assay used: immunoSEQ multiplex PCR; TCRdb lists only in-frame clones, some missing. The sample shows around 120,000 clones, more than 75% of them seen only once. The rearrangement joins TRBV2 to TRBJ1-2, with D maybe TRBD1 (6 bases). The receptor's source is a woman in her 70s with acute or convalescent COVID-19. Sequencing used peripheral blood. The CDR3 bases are TGTGCCAGCAGTGAAGAAAGGGGGGGAAACCGGGGCTACACCTTC. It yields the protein CASSEERGGNRGYTF.